This T cell receptor (beta chain) was found in a study of blood T cell repertoires in COVID-19. Study background: Samples came from the United States, Italy and Spain, spanning acute and convalescent COVID-19. PBMCs, B-cell-depleted T cells, or T cells provided the cDNA or gDNA that made up the material.

Authors' methods: Quantification of nucleated cells was approximated via reference gene primer amplification. The method was immunoSEQ multiplex PCR; TCRdb's version includes in-frame clones alone and lacks a portion of them. Clone size and V and J calls were adopted from that table, with D and trimming inferred from the DNA. This sample has 110,000 to 150,000 clones, with around 82% found just once. This CDR3 comprises 15 residues. CDR1 and CDR2 (germline): KGHDR, SFDVKD. The V end lost 2 bases, the J end lost 2 bases, and 10 bases lay between the germline ends. The receptor was isolated from a man aged 55-75 years with acute or convalescent COVID-19. Sequenced material: peripheral blood. V usage is TRBV24-1 and J usage is TRBJ2-3; maybe TRBD1 (5 bases). The CDR3 bases are TGTGCCACCAGTGATTCCGGCAGGGCCACAGATACGCAGTATTTT. This translates into CATSDSGRATDTQYF.